Following are 24 T cell receptor beta chains from one sample sequenced in a study of T cell responses to AZD1222 COVID-19 vaccine. Some clones are missing from TCRdb's copy, which holds only in-frame ones; the method was immunoSEQ multiplex PCR. The repertoire holds 100,000 or so clones, with 88% as singletons. This specimen was peripheral blood, taken on day 0 of AZD1222 vaccination. The receptors here all came from an adult in good health.

The rearrangement joins TRBV24-1 to TRBJ2-2, with D possibly matching TRBD2 (5 bases). CDR3 length equals 16 residues. Germline CDR1 reads KGHDR; CDR2 reads SFDVKD. With 4 bases removed from V and 7 bases from J, the gap between germline ends came to 18 bases. In DNA form, the CDR3 reads TGTGCCACCAGTGACTTAAGTACCAGCGGACTCGGGGAGCTGTTTTTT. Translated: CATSDLSTSGLGELFF.

The chain joins TRBV28 to TRBJ2-7, with D perhaps matching TRBD1 (6 bases). The V end lost 3 bases, the J end lost 2 bases, and 20 bases lay between the germline ends. CDR3 size: 17 residues. The germline CDR1 and CDR2 sequences are MDHEN and SYDVKM. The CDR3 DNA sequence: TGTGCCAGCAGTTTTCAGCTATTGGGGGCCGGAACCTACGAGCAGTACTTC. It translates to CASSFQLLGAGTYEQYF.

This clone was recorded once. The CDR3 protein is CASSGGTGSYEQYF. The CDR3 bases are TGTGCCAGCAGCGGGGGGACAGGATCCTACGAGCAGTACTTC. The chain is built from TRBV11-2 and TRBJ2-7; 8 positions agree with TRBD1. After removal of 5 bases from V and 1 base from J, the junction contained 4 bases not matched to a gene. From germline, CDR1 is SGHAT and CDR2 FQNNGV. This CDR3 comprises 14 residues.

The chain couples TRBV6-2 or TRBV6-3 to TRBJ1-2; D not certain. CDR3 length equals 11 residues. Germline CDR1 reads MNHEY; CDR2 reads SVGEGT. V gave up 0 bases and J gave up 5 bases, with 1 base separating them. The CDR3 region is CASSYSYGYTF. The CDR3 DNA reads TGTGCCAGCAGTTACTCATATGGCTACACCTTC.

The chain is built from TRBV7-6 and TRBJ2-2; the D gene could be TRBD1 or TRBD2 (7 bases each). Deletions cut 6 bases from V and 2 bases from J, with 16 bases between. The CDR3 totals 16 residues. CDR1 is SGHVS, CDR2 FNYEAQ, per germline. The CDR3 spells CASRRGLADNTGELFF. The CDR3, as DNA: TGTGCCAGCAGAAGGGGGCTAGCGGATAACACCGGGGAGCTGTTTTTT.

The chain uses TRBV29-1 and TRBJ1-2; D perhaps matches TRBD1 (6 bases). The ends were cut back, 6 bases at V and 3 bases at J, with 14 bases in the middle. The germline V gene encodes CDR1 SQVTM and CDR2 ANQGSEA. The CDR3 sequence is 13 residues long. The CDR3 sequence: CSVGYREDYGYTF. Here the CDR3 DNA reads TGCAGCGTAGGGTACAGGGAGGACTATGGCTACACCTTC.

This sequence joins TRBV7-2 and TRBJ2-3; possibly TRBD1 for D (6 bases). The V gene's germline CDR1 is SGHTA and CDR2 FQGNSA. V lost 2 bases and J lost 4, with 10 bases in between. The CDR3 extends over 14 amino acids. CDR3 in amino acids: CASSLWGPSDTQYF. The CDR3 nucleotides are TGTGCCAGCAGCTTATGGGGGCCATCAGATACGCAGTATTTT.

V and J are TRBV5-5 and TRBJ1-5; unclear D gene. V was shortened by 0 bases and J by 4 bases, with 14 bases between the two germline ends. The CDR3 sequence is 16 residues long. The germline CDR1 and CDR2 sequences are SGHKS and YYEKEE (reference sequence). The CDR3 loop is CASSLGTPSLNQPQHF. Here the CDR3 DNA reads TGTGCCAGCAGCTTGGGTACACCCTCCCTAAATCAGCCCCAGCATTTT. Full variable domain (missing parts from reference TRBV5-5 and TRBJ1-5): DAGVTQSPTHLIKTRGQQVTLRCSPISGHKSVSWYQQVLGQGPQFIFQYYEKEERGRGNFPDRFSARQFPNYSSELNVNALLLGDSALYLCASSLGTPSLNQPQHFGDGTRLSIL.

This chain uses TRBV15 with TRBJ2-3; TRBD2 matches at 14 bases. V shed 2 bases and J 0 bases; nucleotides not matched to a gene: 4. In germline, CDR1 is LNHNV, CDR2 YYDKDF (reference sequence). CDR3 size: 18 residues. This CDR3 reads CATSRSTSGGVSTDTQYF. Here the CDR3 DNA reads TGTGCCACCAGCAGATCGACTAGCGGGGGGGTTAGCACAGATACGCAGTATTTT.

The gene calls are TRBV7-8 and TRBJ1-2; D gene uncertain. With 5 bases removed from V and 2 bases from J, the gap between germline ends came to 15 bases. The CDR3 has 15 amino acids. The germline CDR1 and CDR2 sequences are SGHVS and FQNEAQ. Written as DNA, the CDR3 is TGTGCCAGCAGCCCAAACGACGGGGAAAACTATGGCTACACCTTC. Encoded protein: CASSPNDGENYGYTF.

The chain couples TRBV5-1 to TRBJ1-2; 7 nucleotides match TRBD1. The germline V gene encodes CDR1 SGHRS and CDR2 YFSETQ. V lost 5 bases and J lost 5; bases outside the gene matches: 3. The CDR3 is 12 amino acids. CDR3 sequence (DNA): TGCGCCAGCAGGCCGACAGGGTATGGCTACACCTTC. Translation: CASRPTGYGYTF.

This clone was detected once. The chain links TRBV29-1 to TRBJ1-1; possible D gene TRBD1, 5 bases. The CDR3 covers 16 residues. CDR1 is SQVTM, CDR2 ANQGSEA, per germline. V was trimmed by 3 bases and J by 1 base, leaving 18 bases between them. The CDR3 region is CSVDSRKGTPNTEAFF. CDR3 DNA: TGCAGCGTTGATTCCCGAAAGGGGACCCCGAACACTGAAGCTTTCTTT.

This clone occurred many times. The chain has TRBV2 and TRBJ2-1; 9 bases align to TRBD2. V trimming: 5 bases; J trimming: 2 bases; junction bases outside the gene matches: 4. The CDR3 is 15 residues long. Germline-derived CDR1 and CDR2 are SNHLY and FYNNEI. CDR3 bases: TGTGCCAGCAGTAGAGCGGGGGGTACCTACAATGAGCAGTTCTTC. It codes for CASSRAGGTYNEQFF.

In the case of this clone: At one end the junction does not follow the germline gene, possibly because of a read error. The V gene is TRBV10-1, the J gene TRBJ2-1; D may match TRBD1 or TRBD2 (5 bases each). CDR3 length: 14 amino acids. Germline loops: CDR1 WNHNN, CDR2 SYGVQD (reference sequence). The CDR3 loop reads CTSGRQNSYNEQFF. The CDR3 nucleotides are TGCACCAGCGGACGACAGAACTCCTACAATGAGCAGTTCTTC.

The chain combines TRBV7-2 with TRBJ2-7; D is unclear. V lost 3 bases to trimming and J lost 0 bases, with 9 bases between them. This CDR3 is 14 amino acids long. From germline, CDR1 is SGHTA and CDR2 FQGNSA. The CDR3 sequence is CASSFAASSYEQYF. In DNA form, the CDR3 reads TGTGCCAGCAGCTTCGCGGCGAGCTCCTACGAGCAGTACTTC.

The gene calls are TRBV11-2 and TRBJ1-1; D is ambiguous. Germline CDR1 is SGHAT and CDR2 is FQNNGV. The CDR3 is 13 amino acids. V dropped 2 bases and J dropped 1 base, with 5 bases sitting between them. The CDR3 DNA is TGTGCCAGCAGCTTAACGGAGAACACTGAAGCTTTCTTT. Translated, it gives CASSLTENTEAFF.

The rearrangement links TRBV10-1 to TRBJ1-1, with D unresolved. V was pared by 2 bases and J by 1 base, with 5 bases between. The CDR3 consists of 13 residues. Germline CDR1 is WNHNN and CDR2 is SYGVQD (reference sequence). Here the CDR3 DNA reads TGCGCCAGCAGTGAGGGGAAGAACACTGAAGCTTTCTTT. It translates to CASSEGKNTEAFF.

CDR3 sequence (DNA): TGCAGCGTCCCTTATAGCGGGAGCATGGGAGCGGCAGATACGCAGTATTTT. Protein product: CSVPYSGSMGAADTQYF. The chain combines TRBV29-1 with TRBJ2-3, with 9 positions matching TRBD2. V gave up 6 bases and J gave up 4 bases; unmatched junction bases: 17. CDR1 is SQVTM, CDR2 ANQGSEA, per germline. The CDR3 contains 17 residues.

The V call is TRBV12-5, the J call TRBJ2-3, with D unresolved. The CDR3 length is 10 residues. The V end lost 3 bases, the J end lost 6 bases, and 1 base lay between the germline ends. Germline CDR1 reads LGHNT; CDR2 reads FRNRAP. The CDR3 loop reads CASGFDTQYF. The CDR3 DNA is TGTGCTAGTGGTTTCGATACGCAGTATTTT.

In this sample, this clone turned up a few times. This sequence joins TRBV14 and TRBJ1-1; D gene unclear. The CDR3 length is 13 residues. Germline CDR1 SGHDN, CDR2 FVKESK. V was shortened by 4 bases and J by 6 bases, with 12 bases between the two germline ends. The CDR3 nucleotides are TGTGCCAGCAGCCCCACGTATAGTCCTGAAGCTTTCTTT. As protein: CASSPTYSPEAFF.

This chain links TRBV7-6 with TRBJ2-7, with 11 bases identical to TRBD2. CDR3 size: 16 residues. J gave up 1 base and V 1 base, and 3 bases lay outside the gene matches. In germline, CDR1 is SGHVS, CDR2 FNYEAQ. CDR3 region: CASSLGASGGSYEQYF. The CDR3 DNA reads as TGTGCCAGCAGCTTAGGCGCTAGCGGGGGGTCCTACGAGCAGTACTTC. Based on the CDR3 plus reference TRBV7-6 and TRBJ2-7, the full variable domain is GAGVSQSPRYKVTKRGQDVALRCDPISGHVSLYWYRQALGQGPEFLTYFNYEAQQDKSGLPNDRFSAERPEGSISTLTIQRTEQRDSAMYRCASSLGASGGSYEQYFGPGTRLTVT.

A single count supports this clone. This chain connects TRBV11-3 to TRBJ1-2, with a possible D match to TRBD1 (6 bases). Germline CDR1 and CDR2: SGHNT and YENEEA. CDR3 size: 14 residues. V lost 4 bases, J lost 3 bases, and 12 bases lay in between. CDR3 residues: CASSWRGADYGYTF. The CDR3, as DNA: TGTGCCAGCAGCTGGCGGGGGGCTGACTATGGCTACACCTTC.

The V gene is TRBV29-1, the J gene TRBJ1-5, with TRBD1 identical over 9 bases. The CDR3 is 15 amino acids. V was pared by 4 bases and J by 5 bases, with 9 bases of the junction left unmatched. Germline V CDR1 and CDR2: SQVTM, ANQGSEA. The CDR3, as DNA: TGCAGCGTTGCCTCCGGGACAGGGATTGATCAGCCCCAGCATTTT. Amino acid sequence: CSVASGTGIDQPQHF.

The chain employs TRBV24-1 and TRBJ2-6; 7 bases agree with TRBD1. The germline gives CDR1 KGHDR, CDR2 SFDVKD. V lost 3 bases and J lost 4; bases outside the gene matches: 2. CDR3 length: 15 residues. The CDR3 nucleotides are TGTGCCACCAGTGATACAGGGGCCGGGGCCAACGTCCTGACTTTC. Its translation is CATSDTGAGANVLTF.